Below, 32 T cell receptor beta chains from the same sample are listed, as sequenced in a study of beta chain features in type 1 diabetes. Study results and limitations: Type 1 diabetes patients had moderately but significantly shorter TCRB CDR3s in all four CD4+ subsets.

The antigens for these receptors are not known. What was sequenced were expressed TCRB transcripts, since all of the isolated RNA had been reverse transcribed. Data came from immunoSEQ multiplex PCR; TCRdb stores just in-frame clones and leaves some out. Altogether a few hundred thousand clones are present, roughly 13% being singletons, with the ten largest covering over 0.008%. Input material: naive CD4+ T cells from blood. Every receptor here comes from a woman between 18 and 30 years old with type 1 diabetes.

The sample holds a few counts of this clone. The CDR3 DNA is TGTGCCAGCAGCTTTTCAGTAGGGGAAGGTGAGCAGTTCTTC. Its protein product is CASSFSVGEGEQFF. The chain recombines TRBV7-2 with TRBJ2-1, with D maybe TRBD1 (5 bases). This CDR3 contains 14 residues. Trimming left V 3 bases short and J 9 bases short, with 15 bases between. Per the germline V gene, CDR1 is SGHTA and CDR2 is FQGNSA.

V gene TRBV28 combines with J gene TRBJ2-1; tentative D call: TRBD1 (6 bases). Germline V gene lookup returns CDR1 MDHEN and CDR2 SYDVKM. The ends were cut back, 5 bases at V and 14 bases at J, with 25 bases in the middle. The CDR3 has 15 amino acids. CDR3 amino acids: CASSIGPGQPNLEFF. CDR3 bases: TGTGCCAGCAGTATTGGACCGGGACAACCAAATTTGGAGTTCTTC. Full variable domain (rest looked up from reference TRBV28 and TRBJ2-1): DVKVTQSSRYLVKRTGEKVFLECVQDMDHENMFWYRQDPGLGLRLIYFSYDVKMKEKGDIPEGYSVSREKKERFSLILESASTNQTSMYLCASSIGPGQPNLEFFGPGTRLTVL.

This chain uses TRBV4-1 with TRBJ2-7; TRBD1 aligns across 10 bases. This CDR3 has 14 amino acids. The germline V gene encodes CDR1 MGHRA and CDR2 YSYEKL. V trimming: 5 bases; J trimming: 4 bases; junction bases outside the gene matches: 5. CDR3 region: CASSGRDRGYEQYF. In DNA form, the CDR3 reads TGCGCCAGCAGCGGCCGGGACAGGGGATACGAGCAGTACTTC.

The V call is TRBV9, the J call TRBJ2-2; possibly TRBD1 for D (6 bases). Germline CDR1 is SGDLS and CDR2 is YYNGEE. Trimming cost V 0 bases and J 0 bases, with 6 bases left between them. The CDR3 runs to 15 residues. The CDR3 DNA sequence: TGTGCCAGCAGCGTAGGGACAGCGAACACCGGGGAGCTGTTTTTT. Protein sequence: CASSVGTANTGELFF. Together with reference TRBV9 and TRBJ2-2, the CDR3 gives the full variable domain: DSGVTQTPKHLITATGQRVTLRCSPRSGDLSVYWYQQSLDQGLQFLIQYYNGEERAKGNILERFSAQQFPDLHSELNLSSLELGDSALYFCASSVGTANTGELFFGEGSRLTVL.

V usage is TRBV4-3 and J usage is TRBJ2-7, with 7 bases aligning to TRBD2. This CDR3 is 16 amino acids long. Germline V gene lookup returns CDR1 LGHNA and CDR2 YSLEER. With V trimmed by 4 bases and J by 2 bases, 11 bases remained unmatched. CDR3 region: CASSPASSGETYEQYF. CDR3 DNA: TGCGCCAGCAGCCCTGCCTCGAGCGGGGAAACCTACGAGCAGTACTTC.

J is TRBJ2-1 and V is TRBV10-3; the match to TRBD1 covers 10 bases. CDR1 ENHRY and CDR2 SYGVKD come from the germline V gene. The V gene end was trimmed by 7 bases and the J gene end by 7 bases; junction bases not matched to a gene: 7. There are 14 residues in the CDR3. The CDR3 nucleotides read TGTGCCATCAAGTCGACAGGGGGCTCGAATGAGCAGTTCTTC. Translating it yields CAIKSTGGSNEQFF.

The chain is built from TRBV7-2 and TRBJ1-1, with TRBD1 identical over 10 bases. Germline trimming cut 3 bases from V and 5 bases from J; bases unmatched to any gene: 6. Germline loops: CDR1 SGHTA, CDR2 FQGNSA. This CDR3 has 15 amino acids. CDR3 sequence reads: CASSFFGTGETEAFF. DNA of the CDR3: TGTGCCAGCAGCTTTTTTGGGACAGGGGAGACTGAAGCTTTCTTT. The complete variable domain, with remaining parts taken from reference TRBV7-2 and TRBJ1-1, reads GAGVSQSPSNKVTEKGKDVELRCDPISGHTALYWYRQSLGQGLEFLIYFQGNSAPDKSGLPSDRFSAERTGGSVSTLTIQRTQQEDSAVYLCASSFFGTGETEAFFGQGTRLTVV.

This clone has just a few counts. The chain employs TRBV7-2 and TRBJ2-7; 8 bases agree with TRBD2. Per the germline V gene, CDR1 is SGHTA and CDR2 is FQGNSA. V was pared by 1 base and J by 2 bases, with 10 bases of the junction left unmatched. The CDR3 extends over 17 amino acids. In nucleotides, the CDR3 is TGTGCCAGCAGCTTAGTAGTTGCGGGACTAGTCACCTACGAGCAGTACTTC. Amino acids: CASSLVVAGLVTYEQYF.

The CDR3 bases are TGTGCCAGCAGCGTAACGGGGGTCTCGAGCGAGCAGTACTTC. As protein: CASSVTGVSSEQYF. V is TRBV9 and J is TRBJ2-7; possibly TRBD2 for D (6 bases). V lost 1 base and J 6 bases, leaving 14 bases between the germline ends. Germline-derived CDR1 and CDR2 are SGDLS and YYNGEE. The length of the CDR3 is 14 residues.

Comment on this clone: One end of the junction varies from germline; a read error may be responsible. V and J are TRBV4-1 and TRBJ1-4; D possibly corresponds to TRBD1 (5 bases). Germline lookup yields CDR1 MGHRA and CDR2 YSYEKL. This CDR3 has 13 amino acids. The CDR3 sequence: CASSQVPLGASDF. In nucleotides, the CDR3 is TGCGCCAGCAGCCAAGTCCCGCTAGGGGCCTCCGATTTT.

This clone was recorded a few times. This sequence joins TRBV5-1 and TRBJ2-7; weak D call: TRBD1 (5 bases). The CDR3 runs to 13 residues. Germline V gene lookup returns CDR1 SGHRS and CDR2 YFSETQ. V gave up 5 bases and J gave up 0 bases, with 9 bases separating them. Here the CDR3 DNA reads TGCGCCAGCAGAGCGACAGCCTCCTACGAGCAGTACTTC. It is translated as CASRATASYEQYF.

The sample holds a few counts of this clone. The genes are TRBV20-1 and TRBJ1-1, with D maybe TRBD1 (5 bases). The CDR3 runs 10 residues. V lost 4 bases and J 7 bases, leaving 7 bases between the germline ends. Germline V gives CDR1 DFQATT, CDR2 SNEGSKA (reference sequence). In DNA form, the CDR3 reads TGCAGTGCTACGACAGTTGAAGCTTTCTTT. Translation: CSATTVEAFF.

This chain links TRBV30 with TRBJ1-2, with unresolved D. Germline CDR1 and CDR2: GTSNPN and SVGIG (reference sequence). The CDR3 consists of 13 residues. V shed 3 bases and J shed 6 bases, with 14 bases lying between them. The CDR3 loop is CAWSATHGDGYTF. The CDR3 bases are TGTGCCTGGAGCGCGACGCATGGAGATGGCTACACCTTC.

The chain couples TRBV7-3 to TRBJ1-5; D gene unclear. Germline-derived CDR1 and CDR2 are SGHTA and FQGTGA. This CDR3 has 13 amino acids. V was clipped by 5 bases and J by 5 bases, with 10 bases between them. CDR3 residues: CASSPSADQPQHF. The DNA for the CDR3 is TGTGCCAGCAGCCCCTCAGCGGATCAGCCCCAGCATTTT.

Only a few counts were recorded for this clone. The rearrangement joins TRBV19 to TRBJ2-7; TRBD1 agrees at 8 bases. This CDR3 has 13 residues. Trimming took 6 bases from V and 7 from J; bases not matched to a gene: 8. Germline V gene lookup returns CDR1 LNHDA and CDR2 SQIVND (reference sequence). In DNA, the CDR3 is TGTGCCAGTAGCCGAGACAGGGGATGGGAGCAGTACTTC. As protein: CASSRDRGWEQYF.

The V call is TRBV4-3, the J call TRBJ1-1; 11 bases are shared with TRBD1. The V and J ends lost 4 bases and 5 bases, in that order; junction bases with no gene match: 6. The CDR3 spans 15 residues. The germline V gene encodes CDR1 LGHNA and CDR2 YSLEER. The CDR3 DNA sequence: TGCGCCAGCAGCCGCGAGGGACAGGGGGAGACTGAAGCTTTCTTT. Translated: CASSREGQGETEAFF.

The rearrangement uses TRBV7-2 and TRBJ1-5, with D unresolved. The CDR3 loop spans 15 amino acids. The germline gives CDR1 SGHTA, CDR2 FQGNSA. The germline V and J ends were trimmed by 5 bases and 3 bases, with 14 bases remaining between them. CDR3 residues: CASSPPVRYNQPQHF. CDR3 DNA sequence: TGTGCCAGCAGCCCCCCCGTACGGTACAATCAGCCCCAGCATTTT.

J is TRBJ1-5 and V is TRBV6-1; D is undetermined. With 8 bases removed from V and 0 bases from J, the gap between germline ends came to 11 bases. Per the germline V gene, CDR1 is MNHNS and CDR2 is SASEGT. The CDR3 runs 14 residues. The DNA of the CDR3 is TGTGCCAGCGAGAAGGGAGTTAGCAATCAGCCCCAGCATTTT. This gives the protein CASEKGVSNQPQHF.

V gene TRBV11-1 combines with J gene TRBJ2-1, with D possibly matching TRBD1 (5 bases). With 1 base removed from V and 4 bases from J, the gap between germline ends came to 14 bases. From germline, CDR1 is SGHAT and CDR2 FQDESV (reference sequence). The CDR3 has 16 residues. CDR3 DNA: TGTGCCAGCAGCTTAGGGATCCGGGCAGGGTACAATGAGCAGTTCTTC. The encoded protein is CASSLGIRAGYNEQFF.

The chain couples TRBV11-1 to TRBJ2-5; 7 bases are shared with TRBD2. In germline, CDR1 is SGHAT, CDR2 FQDESV (reference sequence). With V trimmed by 5 bases and J by 5 bases, 8 bases remained unmatched. This CDR3 is built from 14 residues. CDR3 DNA sequence: TGTGCCAGCAGCCGCGGGAGAAGGTGGGAGACCCAGTACTTC. This translates into CASSRGRRWETQYF. Filled out from reference TRBV11-1 and TRBJ2-5, the complete variable domain reads EAEVAQSPRYKITEKSQAVAFWCDPISGHATLYWYRQILGQGPELLVQFQDESVVDDSQLPKDRFSAERLKGVDSTLKIQPAELGDSAMYLCASSRGRRWETQYFGPGTRLLVL.

The sample holds a few counts of this clone. This CDR3 is also generated by other DNA sequences in the sample. This chain joins TRBV5-1 and TRBJ1-1; 8 bases are a match to TRBD1. The CDR3 has 13 amino acids. Germline V gene data show CDR1 as SGHRS and CDR2 as YFSETQ. The junction had 4 bases not matched to a gene; V was cut back by 5 bases and J by 4 bases. CDR3 in amino acids: CASSSTGGTEAFF. The CDR3 DNA is TGCGCCAGCAGTTCCACAGGGGGCACTGAAGCTTTCTTT. Combining the CDR3 with reference TRBV5-1 and TRBJ1-1 gives the whole variable domain KAGVTQTPRYLIKTRGQQVTLSCSPISGHRSVSWYQQTPGQGLQFLFEYFSETQRNKGNFPGRFSGRQFSNSRSEMNVSTLELGDSALYLCASSSTGGTEAFFGQGTRLTVV.

V is TRBV30 and J is TRBJ2-7; D uncertain. Germline values: CDR1 GTSNPN, CDR2 SVGIG (reference sequence). The CDR3 spans 15 residues. Trimming left V 0 bases short and J 2 bases short, with 14 bases between. The CDR3 DNA reads TGTGCCTGGAGTGTAACCGAGTGGTATGCCTACGAGCAGTACTTC. It codes for CAWSVTEWYAYEQYF.

This clone was found a few times. The rearrangement links TRBV19 to TRBJ2-7, with no clear D. The CDR3 runs to 11 residues. Trimming removed 10 bases at V and 2 bases at J, with 9 bases between. CDR1 and CDR2 from the germline V gene are LNHDA and SQIVND (reference sequence). The CDR3 coding sequence is TGTGCCACCCAACGCGCCTACGAGCAGTACTTC. Translating it yields CATQRAYEQYF.

The sample holds a few counts of this clone. The chain employs TRBV28 and TRBJ1-5; the match to TRBD1 covers 10 bases. CDR3 length: 15 residues. V was pared by 3 bases and J by 4 bases, with 3 bases of the junction left unmatched. The germline gives CDR1 MDHEN, CDR2 SYDVKM. The CDR3 reads CASSLADRGNQPQHF. Here the CDR3 DNA reads TGTGCCAGCAGTTTGGCGGACAGGGGGAATCAGCCCCAGCATTTT. Drawing the rest from reference TRBV28 and TRBJ1-5, the complete variable domain is DVKVTQSSRYLVKRTGEKVFLECVQDMDHENMFWYRQDPGLGLRLIYFSYDVKMKEKGDIPEGYSVSREKKERFSLILESASTNQTSMYLCASSLADRGNQPQHFGDGTRLSIL.

This clone was counted ten times or more. The chain couples TRBV29-1 to TRBJ2-1; D unclear. From germline, CDR1 is SQVTM and CDR2 ANQGSEA. The CDR3 runs 11 residues. Between the trimmed V and J ends, which lost 4 bases and 10 bases, there was a span of 11 bases. The CDR3 is CSVVFAAEQFF. Written as DNA, the CDR3 is TGCAGCGTTGTGTTTGCGGCGGAGCAGTTCTTC.

This clone appeared a few times. The chain has TRBV5-4 and TRBJ1-5; 7 nucleotides match TRBD1. Germline V gene sequence: CDR1 SGHNT, CDR2 YYREEE (reference sequence). CDR3 size: 16 residues. The V and J ends lost 4 bases and 2 bases, in that order; junction bases with no gene match: 9. The CDR3 region is CASSLSGGSGNQPQHF. The CDR3 DNA reads TGTGCCAGCAGCCTATCAGGGGGAAGTGGCAATCAGCCCCAGCATTTT.

A few counts support this clone. This chain joins TRBV30 and TRBJ2-1; 14 nucleotides line up with TRBD2. Losses at the gene ends were 4 bases for V and 13 bases for J; bases not matched to a gene: 9. Germline CDR1 reads GTSNPN; CDR2 reads SVGIG (reference sequence). This CDR3 comprises 14 residues. The CDR3 bases are TGTGCCTGGAACTTGCGGACTAGCGGGAGGTCCCAGTTCTTC. Translating gives CAWNLRTSGRSQFF.

This rearrangement joins TRBV5-6 to TRBJ2-1; the D is unclear. Trimming shortened V by 2 bases and J by 0 bases, and 12 bases separated the two germline ends. The CDR3 sequence is 16 residues long. Per the germline V gene, CDR1 is SGHDT and CDR2 is YYEEEE. CDR3 sequence reads: CASSLLDRSSYNEQFF. The CDR3 DNA follows: TGTGCCAGCAGCTTACTCGACCGGAGCTCCTACAATGAGCAGTTCTTC.

The chain recombines TRBV15 with TRBJ2-3; the match to TRBD2 covers 11 bases. V lost 8 bases to trimming and J lost 8 bases; unmatched junction nucleotides: 15. The germline CDR1 and CDR2 sequences are LNHNV and YYDKDF (reference sequence). The CDR3 has 16 residues. The CDR3 bases are TGTGCCACCGGGACTAGCGGAGGGATATGGATTGGTACGCAGTATTTT. This gives the protein CATGTSGGIWIGTQYF.

This clone was detected a few times. The CDR3 spells CAWSAGGRGTQYF. DNA for the CDR3: TGTGCCTGGAGTGCGGGGGGCCGAGGGACGCAGTATTTT. The rearrangement joins TRBV30 to TRBJ2-3; D is possibly TRBD2 (7 bases). The CDR3 extends over 13 amino acids. V lost 1 base and J 9 bases, leaving 14 bases between the germline ends. CDR1 and CDR2 from the germline V gene are GTSNPN and SVGIG (reference sequence).

The gene calls are TRBV11-2 and TRBJ2-5; 7 positions match TRBD2. The CDR3 extends over 11 amino acids. Germline-derived CDR1 and CDR2 are SGHAT and FQNNGV. V lost 5 bases to trimming and J lost 10 bases; unmatched junction nucleotides: 4. The CDR3 DNA follows: TGTGCCAGCAGCCTCAGCGGGGACCAGTACTTC. It yields the protein CASSLSGDQYF.

The V and J genes are TRBV9 and TRBJ1-2; 8 positions agree with TRBD1. J gave up 4 bases and V 3 bases, and 2 bases lay outside the gene matches. There are 13 residues in the CDR3. From germline, CDR1 is SGDLS and CDR2 YYNGEE. The CDR3: CASSGDRIYGYTF. DNA for the CDR3: TGTGCCAGCAGCGGGGACAGGATCTATGGCTACACCTTC.